The sequence of this T cell receptor beta chain was determined in a study of CD8+ T cells in alopecia areata. Overall study results and limits: Higher clonality and more expanded CD8+ clones appeared in lesional than normal scalp.

V lost 5 bases and J lost 7, with 12 bases in between. Per germline, CDR1 MNHEY and CDR2 SVGAGI. The CDR3 consists of 13 residues. RNA was extracted and reverse transcribed into cDNA as the sequencing template. The assay was immunoSEQ multiplex PCR, and TCRdb's table has in-frame clones only and misses some. The repertoire consists of 150,000 to 200,000 clones, with roughly 66% occurring once and the leading ten covering 0.85% to 1.3%. This clone has just a few counts. The antigen is not known. Noted treatment: oral pan-JAK inhibitor, 5-10 mg twice daily. The sequence came from a human donor with alopecia areata. This sample comprised CD4+ T cells sorted from blood, obtained at week 24, from a patient treated with tofacitinib. This sequence joins TRBV6-5 and TRBJ1-5; D might be TRBD1 (6 bases). The CDR3 nucleotides read TGTGCCAGCAGTACGGGGGGCAGGCAGCCCCAGCATTTT. This translates into CASSTGGRQPQHF.